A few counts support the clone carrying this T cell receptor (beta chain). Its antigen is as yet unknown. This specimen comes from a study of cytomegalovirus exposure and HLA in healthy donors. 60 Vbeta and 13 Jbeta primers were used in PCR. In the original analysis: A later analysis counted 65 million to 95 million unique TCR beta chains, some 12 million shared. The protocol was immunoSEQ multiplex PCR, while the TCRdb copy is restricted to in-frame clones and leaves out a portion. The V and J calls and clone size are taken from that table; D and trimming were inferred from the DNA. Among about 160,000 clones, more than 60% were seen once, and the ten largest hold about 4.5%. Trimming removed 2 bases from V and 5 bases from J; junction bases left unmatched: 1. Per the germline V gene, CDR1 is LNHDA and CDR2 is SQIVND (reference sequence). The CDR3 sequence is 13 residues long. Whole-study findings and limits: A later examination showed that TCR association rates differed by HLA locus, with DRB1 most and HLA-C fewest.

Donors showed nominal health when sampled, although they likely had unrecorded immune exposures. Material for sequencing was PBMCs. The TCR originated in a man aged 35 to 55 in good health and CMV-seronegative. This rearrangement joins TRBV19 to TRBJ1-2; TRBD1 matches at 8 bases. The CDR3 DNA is TGTGCCAGTAGTATACGACAGGGGTATGGCTACACCTTC. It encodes CASSIRQGYGYTF.